The clone carrying this T cell receptor beta chain was seen repeatedly, ten times or more. This entry comes from a study of T cells after yellow fever vaccination. Trimming removed 1 base from V and 4 bases from J, with 8 bases in between. This CDR3 is 13 amino acids long. Germline assignment: CDR1 DFQATT and CDR2 SNEGSKA (reference sequence). In TCRdb, the 5' RACE reads were re-called with MiXCR into one record per CDR3 protein. Of fewer than 350,000 distinct CDR3 sequences listed, more than 8.5% are singletons. The gene calls are TRBV20-1 and TRBJ1-5; a weak D match, TRBD1 (5 bases). The sequencing here drew on PBMCs, taken on the day of the first yellow fever vaccination. This receptor was taken from a man between 18 and 35 years old who received the YFV17D yellow fever vaccine. CDR3 nucleotide sequence: TGCAGTGCTAGAGGGGGCGGGAATCAGCCCCAGCATTTT. Translating gives CSARGGGNQPQHF.